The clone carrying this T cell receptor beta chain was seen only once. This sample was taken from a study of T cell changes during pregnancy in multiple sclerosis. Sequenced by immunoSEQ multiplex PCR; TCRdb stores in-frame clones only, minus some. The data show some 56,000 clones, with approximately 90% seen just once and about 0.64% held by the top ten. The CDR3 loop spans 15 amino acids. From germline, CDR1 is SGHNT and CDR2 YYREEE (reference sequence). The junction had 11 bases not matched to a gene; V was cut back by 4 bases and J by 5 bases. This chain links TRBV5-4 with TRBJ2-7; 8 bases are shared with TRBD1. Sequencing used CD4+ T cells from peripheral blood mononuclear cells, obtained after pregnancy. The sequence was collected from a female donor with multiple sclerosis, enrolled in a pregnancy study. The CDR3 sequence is CASSPRTGSRDEQYF. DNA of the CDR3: TGTGCCAGCAGCCCACGGACAGGGTCGAGAGACGAGCAGTACTTC.